This T cell receptor (beta chain) was identified during a study of regulatory T cells in long-lasting Graves disease. The study, taken as a whole, reports: Among samples with persistent disease, TRBV28, TRBJ1-2 and TRBJ2-5 were favored.

Time point meaning: persistent/refractory GD, antithyroid drugs over 5 years with positive TRAb. RNA extracted from PBMCs served as the sequencing template. V lost 1 base, J lost 4 bases, and 5 bases stayed unmatched. Germline V gene lookup returns CDR1 DFQATT and CDR2 SNEGSKA (reference sequence). This CDR3 contains 16 residues. Construction of TCR beta libraries relied on iRepertoire HTBI primers and on Arm-PCR targeting CDR3 regions. TCRdb ran MiXCR on the multiplex PCR reads and lists one entry per CDR3 protein. Altogether 350,000 to 450,000 distinct CDR3 sequences are present, around 21% being singletons, with the ten largest covering less than 25%. Comment on this clonotype: Its antigen is not identified.

This clonotype was obtained from a female donor with Graves disease. The sample in question was peripheral blood mononuclear cells (PBMCs), obtained when the disease was refractory, from a patient treated with antithyroid drugs. V and J are TRBV20-1 and TRBJ2-2; 11 nucleotides line up with TRBD2. The CDR3 spells CSARARLAGITGELFF. DNA for the CDR3: TGCAGTGCTAGAGCGAGACTAGCGGGAATCACCGGGGAGCTGTTTTTT.